These T cell receptor beta chains were read from a single sample in a study of molecular identifiers for immune sequencing clone quantification. MiXCR, applied by TCRdb to the PCR reads, yields one record per CDR3 protein. The sample records around 460,000 distinct CDR3 sequences, around 25% being singletons. The specimen was naive CD8+ T cells from blood, with Jurkat cell RNA spiked in. Source of these receptors: a human donor in good health. Some libraries in this study had Jurkat cell RNA spiked in. Each CDR3 is given with its conserved first and last residue. A D gene is named only where the DNA matches it firmly. Clone size is not always given. Where it is, it says once, few, many or a class for expanded clones.

TRBJ2-5,-,few,TRBV2,TGTGCCAGCAGGGAACAGGGCTGGGAGACCCAGTACTTC,CASREQGWETQYF
TRBJ1-1,TRBD1,many,TRBV4-1,TGCGCCAGCAGCACGCGGGACAGTGAGAACACTGAAGCTTTCTTT,CASSTRDSENTEAFF
TRBJ2-7,-,many,TRBV4-1,TGCGCCAGCAGCCAAGATCGAGGACAGCAATGGGAGCAGTACTTC,CASSQDRGQQWEQYF
TRBJ1-2,-,few,TRBV19,TGTGCCAGTAGTATAGTTTCGGGAAACTATGGCTACACCTTC,CASSIVSGNYGYTF
TRBJ1-3,-,many,TRBV9,TGTGCCAGCAGCGTAGAGGGAGAAAGCTCTGGAAACACCATATATTTT,CASSVEGESSGNTIYF
TRBJ2-5,TRBD1,many,TRBV2,TGTGCCAGCAGCCCCATACTAGGAGGACAGGGGCCAAAGACCCAGTACTTC,CASSPILGGQGPKTQYF
TRBJ2-3,-,few,TRBV5-6,TGTGCCAGCAGCTTGTTGAGGGAGTCTACAGATACGCAGTATTTT,CASSLLRESTDTQYF
TRBJ1-1,-,few,TRBV5-5,TGTGCCAGCAGTGAGGATTCGGACTTGAACACTGAAGCTTTCTTT,CASSEDSDLNTEAFF
TRBJ2-7,-,few,TRBV20-1,TGCAGTGCTAGAGAACAGGGTCGCTACGAGCAGTACTTC,CSAREQGRYEQYF
TRBJ2-3,-,many,TRBV20-1,TGCAGTGCTCCGCGGACGTCTTATGCGGCAGATACGCAGTATTTT,CSAPRTSYAADTQYF
TRBJ2-3,TRBD2,few,TRBV7-6,TGTGCCAGCAGCTTAGCGGCTAGCGGGAGCGTTGGCACAGATACGCAGTATTTT,CASSLAASGSVGTDTQYF
TRBJ1-1,-,-,TRBV11-2,TGTGCCAGCAGTCGTGCGGGGACCCTGAACACTGAAGCTTTCTTT,CASSRAGTLNTEAFF
TRBJ2-7,-,-,TRBV7-2,TGTGCCAGCAGCTTAGTAGTCGCTCTCTACGAGCAGTACTTC,CASSLVVALYEQYF
TRBJ1-5,-,few,TRBV4-2,TGTGCCAGCAGCCAAGGGGTCATCGGGACTCTCGTCAATAGCAATCAGCCCCAGCATTTT,CASSQGVIGTLVNSNQPQHF